Below are 9 T cell receptor beta chains sequenced from a single sample in a study of T-cell memory formation after mild COVID-19. From the 5' RACE reads, TCRdb called clonotypes with MiXCR, one entry per CDR3 protein. The sample holds roughly 320,000 distinct CDR3 sequences; around 30% are singletons and the top ten take around an eighth. The sample was PBMCs or a T cell subset sorted from them (not recorded which). The receptors were gathered from an adult woman who had mild COVID-19 (a few samples of this study predate the infection). Cell type and time point are not known.

There are a few counts of this clonotype. This chain links TRBV7-6 with TRBJ2-2; tentative D call: TRBD2 (5 bases). This CDR3 has 14 amino acids. V dropped 5 bases and J dropped 6 bases, with 13 bases sitting between them. CDR1 is SGHVS, CDR2 FNYEAQ, per germline. Here the CDR3 reads CASSLDFYPGELFF. CDR3 bases: TGTGCCAGCAGCCTGGACTTCTACCCCGGGGAGCTGTTTTTT. Based on the CDR3 plus reference TRBV7-6 and TRBJ2-2, the full variable domain is GAGVSQSPRYKVTKRGQDVALRCDPISGHVSLYWYRQALGQGPEFLTYFNYEAQQDKSGLPNDRFSAERPEGSISTLTIQRTEQRDSAMYRCASSLDFYPGELFFGEGSRLTVL.

The genes are TRBV7-2 and TRBJ2-2, with D possibly TRBD2 on 5 matching bases. Trimming stripped 10 bases from V and 8 bases from J, with 20 bases between. The CDR3 runs to 14 residues. The germline gives CDR1 SGHTA, CDR2 FQGNSA. Here the CDR3 DNA reads TGTGCCACTATTCGAGGGTTCTCTCAGGGGGAGCTGTTTTTT. Amino acid sequence: CATIRGFSQGELFF.

This clonotype was seen more than once but under ten times. CDR3 DNA: TGTGCCAGCTCACCTGCCCGGGAGTATGAGCAGTTCTTC. Its translation: CASSPAREYEQFF. The chain recombines TRBV18 with TRBJ2-1; TRBD2 might be the D (6 bases). Deletions cut 3 bases from V and 8 bases from J, with 11 bases between. Germline assignment: CDR1 KGHSH and CDR2 LQKENI. The CDR3 extends over 13 amino acids.

The chain couples TRBV12-3 or TRBV12-4 to TRBJ2-7; D uncertain. The length of the CDR3 is 12 residues. V dropped 3 bases and J dropped 5 bases, with 8 bases sitting between them. CDR3: CASSFDGNEQYF. The CDR3 DNA reads as TGTGCCAGCAGTTTTGATGGGAACGAGCAGTACTTC.

This clonotype was detected a few times. The V call is TRBV7-6, the J call TRBJ1-5, with D tentatively TRBD1 (5 bases). V shed 3 bases and J shed 0 bases, with 18 bases lying between them. The germline CDR1 and CDR2 sequences are SGHVS and FNYEAQ. This CDR3 is 18 amino acids long. The CDR3: CASSLGVDTPYSNQPQHF. As DNA, the CDR3 is TGTGCCAGCAGCTTGGGGGTAGACACCCCTTATAGCAATCAGCCCCAGCATTTT.

This clonotype was detected a few times. This sequence joins TRBV24-1 and TRBJ2-5; D perhaps matches TRBD2 (5 bases). Germline assignment: CDR1 KGHDR and CDR2 SFDVKD. This CDR3 has 14 amino acids. V lost 4 bases and J lost 5, with 13 bases in between. In nucleotides, the CDR3 is TGTGCCACCAGTGACGTGAGCGGTTCGGAGACCCAGTACTTC. It specifies CATSDVSGSETQYF.

This clonotype was observed a few times. The chain joins TRBV4-3 to TRBJ2-3; maybe TRBD2 (5 bases). The CDR3 has 17 amino acids. Trimming stripped 11 bases from V and 2 bases from J, with 26 bases between. Germline assignment: CDR1 LGHNA and CDR2 YSLEER. This CDR3 reads CAAGPAENGPFTDTQYF. For the CDR3, the DNA is TGCGCCGCCGGCCCAGCGGAAAATGGGCCTTTCACAGATACGCAGTATTTT.

The chain combines TRBV20-1 with TRBJ2-5; 8 bases are shared with TRBD1. Looked up from germline, CDR1 is DFQATT and CDR2 is SNEGSKA (reference sequence). The CDR3 has 11 amino acids. The CDR3 DNA sequence: TGCAGGTCGACAGGGGTAGAGACCCAGTACTTC. Amino acid sequence: CRSTGVETQYF.

This clonotype has a handful of counts. The chain has TRBV6-4 and TRBJ2-1; 14 positions agree with TRBD2. Looked up from germline, CDR1 is MRHNA and CDR2 is SNTAGT. The ends lost 6 bases at V and 6 bases at J; junction bases unmatched: 7. The CDR3 consists of 16 residues. The CDR3 DNA reads as TGTGCCAGCAGCGGGGCCGGGACTAGCGGGAGCAATGAGCAGTTCTTC. This translates into CASSGAGTSGSNEQFF.